This T cell receptor (beta chain) originates from a study of shared clonotypes between healthy human individuals. Germline V gives CDR1 SNHLY, CDR2 FYNNEI. Between the trimmed V and J ends, which lost 5 bases and 11 bases, there was a span of 9 bases. The CDR3 loop spans 10 amino acids. Only Caucasian adults living in Nashville, Tennessee served as donors. Subsets obtained from CD4+ cells comprised CD45RA+ naive and CD45RA-negative memory cells. About this clone: Its antigen is currently unknown.

It was at deep level that the assay was run. Repertoires were generated with immunoSEQ multiplex PCR, while TCRdb's copy carries only in-frame clones and drops some. The data contain roughly 1,500,000 clones, about 98% of them seen just once; the ten biggest clones take up roughly 0.42%. Study findings and constraints: Around 5% was the fraction of naive CD4 clonotypes found shared across four donors.

This TCR derives from a man in his thirties or forties in good health. Specimen: naive CD4+ T cells sorted from blood. Subset: CD45RA+ positively selected. The chain has TRBV2 and TRBJ1-1; no definite D call. The CDR3 DNA follows: TGTGCCAGCAGTAACCCTCGGGCTTTCTTT. Translated, it gives CASSNPRAFF.